In this sample, the clone carrying this T cell receptor (beta chain) turned up once. The data derive from a study of blood T cell repertoires in COVID-19. The CDR3 has 17 residues. Trimming removed 6 bases from V and 7 bases from J; junction bases left unmatched: 15. From germline, CDR1 is MDHEN and CDR2 SYDVKM. Clones were read by immunoSEQ multiplex PCR, and TCRdb kept only the in-frame ones, dropping some. The data show a few hundred thousand clones, roughly 89% seen once. The chain uses TRBV28 and TRBJ2-1; 10 nucleotides align to TRBD2. The sequence was obtained from a woman in her forties who had recovered from COVID-19. Sequencing used peripheral blood. The CDR3 DNA reads as TGTGCCAGCAGCCCTCCTGTGATAGCGGGGGGCAGGAATGAGCAGTTCTTC. Amino acids: CASSPPVIAGGRNEQFF.